A selection of T cell receptor beta chains follows, all from one sample in a study of long-term antiretroviral therapy in people with HIV. Profiling relied on immunoSEQ multiplex PCR, and the TCRdb table lists in-frame clones only, not all of them. The sample includes 18,000 or so clones, 91% of them seen just once. The source was unsorted PBMCs, collected 3 years after starting antiretroviral therapy. These receptor sequences come from a man aged 45-65 years with HIV. CDR3s include the opening cysteine and the closing phenylalanine or tryptophan. D genes are given only for firm matches. Clone size is not always given. Where it is, it says once, few, many or a class for expanded clones.

TRBJ2-3	-	TRBD2	TRBV9	TGTGCCAGCAGCGCCGAAGCGGGGGGGCCGCCGGGGGGCACAGATACGCAGTATTTT	CASSAEAGGPPGGTDTQYF
TRBJ2-1	-	-	TRBV27	TGTGCCAGCAGTGTCAACCGGGACTTTTACAATGAGCAGTTCTTC	CASSVNRDFYNEQFF
TRBJ2-6	-	-	TRBV6-1	TGTGCCAGCAGTGAGCGAGACAGGTTAATCTCTGGGGCCAACGTCCTGACTTTC	CASSERDRLISGANVLTF
TRBJ1-1	-	-	TRBV19	TGTGCCAGTAGTATAGCGGCAGGGCCGAACACTGAAGCTTTCTTT	CASSIAAGPNTEAFF
TRBJ1-6	-	-	TRBV5-1	TGCGCCAGCAGCTTGGAGGGACCCGGGACCTCACCCCTCCACTTT	CASSLEGPGTSPLHF
TRBJ2-7	-	TRBD1	TRBV10-2	TGCGCCAGCAGTGAGTCGGGGACAGGGTCCCGGTGGTACGAGCAGTACTTC	CASSESGTGSRWYEQYF
TRBJ1-2	-	-	TRBV27	TGTGCCAGCAGTTTATCGTGGCAGCTAGCTAACTATGGCTACACCTTC	CASSLSWQLANYGYTF
TRBJ2-7	-	TRBD2	TRBV11-2	TGTGCCAGCAGCTTGACTAGCGGGGGGACTAAGTCCTACGAGCAGTACTTC	CASSLTSGGTKSYEQYF
TRBJ2-7	-	TRBD2	TRBV5-1	TGCGCCAGCGCCTCACGACCTAGCGGGGGCTACGAGCAGTACTTC	CASASRPSGGYEQYF
TRBJ1-5	medium-sized	-	TRBV6-1	TGTGCCAGCAGTGAAGCGAATCCGAGGAGCAATCAGCCCCAGCATTTT	CASSEANPRSNQPQHF
TRBJ2-2	-	-	TRBV4-1	TGCGCCAGCAGCCAATTGTCGCCCGGGGAGCTGTTTTTT	CASSQLSPGELFF
TRBJ2-2	-	TRBD2	TRBV7-7	TGTGCCAGCAGCCCCCTCGGGCGGGGGGAAACCGGGGAGCTGTTTTTT	CASSPLGRGETGELFF
TRBJ1-6	-	-	TRBV7-2	TGTGCCAGCAGCTTAGACTACAAAGGGCTTTCACCCCTCCACTTT	CASSLDYKGLSPLHF
TRBJ2-2	few	-	TRBV7-2	TGTGCCAGCAGCTTAGGGAGCGCGGGCACCGGGGAGCTGTTTTTT	CASSLGSAGTGELFF
TRBJ2-3	medium-sized	TRBD2	TRBV4-3	TGCGCCAGCAGCCAAGATAGAGCGGGGGATACGCAGTATTTT	CASSQDRAGDTQYF
TRBJ2-7	once	-	TRBV5-1	TGCGCCAGCAGCTTAAGGGGACTGGCCTACGAGCAGTACTTC	CASSLRGLAYEQYF
TRBJ1-1	-	-	TRBV30	TGTGCCTGGAGTGTCGGAGGTGAAGCTTTCTTT	CAWSVGGEAFF
TRBJ1-1	-	TRBD1	TRBV19	TGTGCCAGTAGTAGGGGACAGTCGCTTGAAGCTTTCTTT	CASSRGQSLEAFF
TRBJ1-3	-	-	TRBV10-3	TGTGCCATCAGTGAGTCAAAGACCCCAAGCTCTGGAAACACCATATATTTT	CAISESKTPSSGNTIYF
TRBJ2-2	-	-	TRBV11-2	TGTGCCAGCAGCTTAGGTCGGTCGAACACCGGGGAGCTGTTTTTT	CASSLGRSNTGELFF
TRBJ2-7	-	-	TRBV15	TGTGCCACCAGCAGCCGACAGGCCTTACCCTACGAGCAGTACTTC	CATSSRQALPYEQYF
TRBJ2-7	-	TRBD2	TRBV9	TGTGCCAGCAGCGTAGGGGCCCGGGGGGACTACGAGCAGTACTTC	CASSVGARGDYEQYF
TRBJ2-3	-	-	TRBV9	TGTGCCAGCAGCGTATTCGCGACTGCTAGCACAGATACGCAGTATTTT	CASSVFATASTDTQYF
TRBJ2-3	-	TRBD2	TRBV11-2	TGTGCCAGCAGCTTTAGCGGGGGGGCGGATACGCAGTATTTT	CASSFSGGADTQYF
TRBJ2-3	-	-	TRBV19	TGTGCCAGTAGTATGGGGGGGCTCACAGATACGCAGTATTTT	CASSMGGLTDTQYF
TRBJ2-7	-	-	TRBV19	TGTGCCAGTAGTATAGCGCCGGACGGACTGTACGAGCAGTACTTC	CASSIAPDGLYEQYF
TRBJ2-4	-	-	TRBV13	TGTGCCAGCAGCCGTTTGGGTCCCAAAAACATTCAGTACTTC	CASSRLGPKNIQYF